This T cell receptor beta chain was identified during a study of shared clonotypes between healthy human individuals. Study results and caveats: When naive CD4 clonotypes were compared across a handful of donors, around 4.6% were shared.

In the case of this clone: Its antigen is still unknown.

Generated by immunoSEQ multiplex PCR, the TCRdb table keeps only in-frame clones and is missing some. The repertoire holds about a million clones, with about 80% as singletons. V was pared by 1 base and J by 0 bases, with 2 bases of the junction left unmatched. This CDR3 has 15 residues. Germline-derived CDR1 and CDR2 are SQVTM and ANQGSEA. The sample was memory CD4+ T cells from PBMCs. Documented subset: CD45RA-negative fraction. This clonotype originated in a man younger than 35 in good health. Some clones in this sample may be carry-over from other donors' samples. The rearrangement links TRBV29-1 to TRBJ2-1, with 8 bases fitting TRBD2. The chain's CDR3 is CSVEVGTSSYNEQFF. CDR3 nucleotides: TGCAGCGTTGAAGTGGGGACTAGCTCCTACAATGAGCAGTTCTTC.